One and the same sample provided the 10 T cell receptor beta chains below, sequenced in a study of cytomegalovirus exposure and HLA in healthy donors. Some clones are missing from TCRdb's copy, which holds only in-frame ones; the method was immunoSEQ multiplex PCR. Of 110,000 to 150,000 clones in the sample, approximately 90% were seen once. The specimen was PBMCs. The receptors come from a woman in her twenties or thirties in good health and CMV-seropositive.

The gene calls are TRBV19 and TRBJ2-7; 8 bases align to TRBD1. The CDR3 is 16 amino acids. V shed 6 bases, J shed 0 bases, and the junction held 10 bases outside the gene matches. Germline CDR1 and CDR2: LNHDA and SQIVND (reference sequence). The CDR3 here is CASRLDGTGFSYEQYF. The CDR3 region has the DNA TGTGCCAGTAGACTCGACGGGACAGGTTTCTCCTACGAGCAGTACTTC.

J is TRBJ1-2 and V is TRBV27; D perhaps matches TRBD1 (5 bases). Trimming removed 6 bases from V and 5 bases from J, with 10 bases in between. The CDR3 is made up of 12 amino acids. CDR1 and CDR2 (germline): MNHEY, SMNVEV (reference sequence). The CDR3 is CASRGEGYGYTF. DNA for the CDR3: TGTGCCAGCAGAGGGGAGGGATATGGCTACACCTTC.

In its sample, this clone was seen many times. The V gene is TRBV18, the J gene TRBJ2-7; D not resolved. Germline V CDR1 and CDR2: KGHSH, LQKENI. V gave up 3 bases and J gave up 4 bases, with 10 bases separating them. The CDR3 contains 13 residues. As DNA, the CDR3 is TGTGCCAGCTCACCTTCTTACGGTTACGAGCAGTACTTC. It is translated as CASSPSYGYEQYF.

The chain couples TRBV4-1 to TRBJ2-3; TRBD2 is a possible D gene (6 bases). Germline-derived CDR1 and CDR2 are MGHRA and YSYEKL. V lost 0 bases and J lost 6, with 16 bases in between. CDR3 length equals 16 residues. CDR3 in amino acids: CASSQDSSFGGDTQYF. Here the CDR3 DNA reads TGCGCCAGCAGCCAAGACTCTAGCTTCGGAGGGGATACGCAGTATTTT.

The rearrangement links TRBV27 to TRBJ1-5, with TRBD1 matching over 7 bases. In germline, CDR1 is MNHEY, CDR2 SMNVEV (reference sequence). Unmatched junction bases numbered 5, after V lost 5 bases and J lost 7 bases. The CDR3 has 13 amino acids. This chain's CDR3 is CASSAEGQQPQHF. DNA for the CDR3: TGTGCCAGCAGTGCGGAGGGACAGCAGCCCCAGCATTTT.

The chain carries TRBV14 and TRBJ2-7; 7 nucleotides align to TRBD1. Germline values: CDR1 SGHDN, CDR2 FVKESK. CDR3 length equals 18 residues. The V segment lost 3 bases and the J segment 4 bases; nucleotides outside the gene matches: 18. The CDR3 sequence: CASSHAQPGQPIGYEQYF. CDR3 bases: TGTGCCAGCAGCCATGCACAACCGGGACAGCCAATCGGGTACGAGCAGTACTTC.

The chain recombines TRBV29-1 with TRBJ2-2, with 10 positions matching TRBD2. V shed 3 bases and J 5 bases; nucleotides not matched to a gene: 0. The CDR3 is made up of 13 amino acids. From germline, CDR1 is SQVTM and CDR2 ANQGSEA. CDR3 loop: CSVEGLATGELFF. The CDR3 region has the DNA TGCAGCGTTGAGGGACTAGCGACCGGGGAGCTGTTTTTT.

The genes are TRBV18 and TRBJ1-2; D gene unclear. The CDR3 loop spans 17 amino acids. Per the germline V gene, CDR1 is KGHSH and CDR2 is LQKENI. V lost 1 base and J lost 4, with 19 bases in between. CDR3 protein: CASSPLDWTARLYGYTF. In nucleotides, the CDR3 is TGTGCCAGCTCACCACTGGACTGGACGGCCAGACTCTATGGCTACACCTTC.

The chain combines TRBV7-9 with TRBJ2-3; 8 positions match TRBD1. The CDR3 is made up of 15 amino acids. The junction had 6 bases not matched to a gene; V was cut back by 5 bases and J by 2 bases. Germline lookup yields CDR1 SEHNR and CDR2 FQNEAQ (reference sequence). The CDR3 nucleotides read TGTGCCAGCAGCGGCCGGACAGGGCCCACAGATACGCAGTATTTT. This encodes CASSGRTGPTDTQYF.

J is TRBJ2-7 and V is TRBV2; D might be TRBD1 (5 bases). V dropped 6 bases and J dropped 1 base, with 7 bases sitting between them. The CDR3 consists of 12 residues. CDR1 SNHLY and CDR2 FYNNEI come from the germline V gene. The CDR3 loop reads CASRTASYEQYF. The CDR3 nucleotides read TGTGCCAGCAGGACAGCGTCCTACGAGCAGTACTTC.